The 22 T cell receptor beta chains below all came from one sample that was sequenced in a study of blood T cells in healthy people across ages (dated by TCRdb to between 2014 and 2017). Library preparation used 5' RACE. TCRdb shows the sequencer as Illumina HiSeq 2500. A second PCR of roughly 7 to 12 cycles was run with a J-beta primer mix and a sample-barcoded 5' primer. The public reads were reprocessed in TCRdb via fastp at Q25 and MiXCR, keeping in-frame beta chains. Each CDR3 protein gets just one entry, which takes the most common genes and DNA from the rows behind it. Within this sample are around 940,000 distinct CDR3 sequences, with roughly 50% of them counted one time only. The ten largest clones capture about a fifth of the sample. Sequencing was carried out using blood. The receptors were gathered from an older woman in good health.

This clonotype has a handful of counts. The chain uses TRBV7-3 and TRBJ1-1; a possible D gene is TRBD1 (6 bases). The CDR3 is made up of 15 amino acids. V was trimmed by 3 bases and J by 6 bases, leaving 17 bases between them. Germline CDR1 reads SGHTA; CDR2 reads FQGTGA. The chain's CDR3 is CASSFSGASSAEAFF. The DNA of the CDR3 is TGTGCCAGCAGCTTTTCAGGGGCCTCTAGCGCTGAAGCTTTCTTT.

The chain carries TRBV19 and TRBJ1-4; weak D call: TRBD1 (5 bases). The germline V gene encodes CDR1 LNHDA and CDR2 SQIVND (reference sequence). The CDR3 covers 20 residues. V dropped 6 bases and J dropped 4 bases, with 30 bases sitting between them. This CDR3 reads CASSKSTATPFIPLNEKLFF. In nucleotides, the CDR3 is TGTGCCAGTAGCAAATCGACAGCAACCCCATTCATCCCGCTTAATGAAAAACTGTTTTTT.

This clonotype was detected a few times. The chain uses TRBV18 and TRBJ2-3; 7 bases line up with TRBD1. Germline V gene sequence: CDR1 KGHSH, CDR2 LQKENI. V trimming: 3 bases; J trimming: 0 bases; junction bases outside the gene matches: 6. The CDR3 length is 16 residues. The CDR3 sequence: CASSPRGQISTDTQYF. CDR3 nucleotides: TGTGCCAGCTCACCCCGGGGACAGATTAGCACAGATACGCAGTATTTT.

V and J are TRBV7-2 and TRBJ2-3; D is ambiguous. Germline CDR1 reads SGHTA; CDR2 reads FQGNSA. Trimming took off 5 bases at V and 1 base at J, with 13 bases between the two ends. There are 15 residues in the CDR3. This CDR3 reads CASSTSRLGTDTQYF. The CDR3, as DNA: TGTGCCAGCAGCACTTCCCGATTGGGCACAGATACGCAGTATTTT.

The chain is built from TRBV6-1 and TRBJ1-4; TRBD1 is a possible D gene (6 bases). Trimming left V 6 bases short and J 5 bases short, with 13 bases between. This CDR3 region has 14 residues. Per the germline V gene, CDR1 is MNHNS and CDR2 is SASEGT. CDR3 sequence (DNA): TGTGCCAGCAGGGTTAGGACAGCGAATGAAAAACTGTTTTTT. Residues: CASRVRTANEKLFF.

The J gene is TRBJ2-1, the V gene TRBV4-1, with 12 nucleotides matching TRBD2. CDR3 length: 16 amino acids. Trimming at V came to 0 bases and at J to 9 bases, leaving 6 bases not matched to a gene. The germline CDR1 and CDR2 sequences are MGHRA and YSYEKL. CDR3 sequence (DNA): TGCGCCAGCAGCCAAGATTTGCTAGCGGGAGGGAGTGAGCAGTTCTTC. Translation gives CASSQDLLAGGSEQFF.

This chain connects TRBV28 to TRBJ2-1; D gene unclear. Germline CDR1 is MDHEN and CDR2 is SYDVKM. This CDR3 has 15 residues. With 2 bases removed from V and 4 bases from J, the gap between germline ends came to 12 bases. The CDR3 sequence: CASSLMSVRYNEQFF. The CDR3 DNA is TGTGCCAGCAGTTTAATGAGTGTAAGATACAATGAGCAGTTCTTC.

V is TRBV6-5 and J is TRBJ2-3; D not certain. Deletions cut 0 bases from V and 2 bases from J, with 6 bases between. The CDR3 is 14 amino acids. Germline CDR1 MNHEY, CDR2 SVGAGI. CDR3: CASSYSTYTDTQYF. Here the CDR3 DNA reads TGTGCCAGCAGTTACTCGACCTACACAGATACGCAGTATTTT.

This rearrangement joins TRBV27 to TRBJ2-3; maybe TRBD2 (6 bases). V shed 0 bases and J shed 0 bases, with 16 bases lying between them. This CDR3 is 18 amino acids long. Germline CDR1 MNHEY, CDR2 SMNVEV (reference sequence). The CDR3 loop reads CASSLSPLRGSSTDTQYF. CDR3 nucleotide sequence: TGTGCCAGCAGTTTATCCCCCCTACGGGGGTCGAGCACAGATACGCAGTATTTT.

This chain joins TRBV27 and TRBJ2-5; D unresolved. The J call may not be correct, given that the DNA end is closer to TRBJ2-7. The CDR3 contains 15 residues. Per the germline V gene, CDR1 is MNHEY and CDR2 is SMNVEV (reference sequence). The CDR3 DNA is TGTGCCAGCAGTTCGGGCCTTGGTAGATCCTACGAGCAGTACTTC. It translates to CASSSGLGRSYEQYF.

The gene calls are TRBV24-1 and TRBJ2-7; TRBD1 aligns across 8 bases. Trimming cost V 4 bases and J 2 bases; bases outside gene matches: 6. Germline V gene data show CDR1 as KGHDR and CDR2 as SFDVKD. This CDR3 is 15 amino acids long. CDR3 sequence (DNA): TGTGCCACCAGTGACCCCGGGACAGGAACCTACGAGCAGTACTTC. Protein sequence: CATSDPGTGTYEQYF.

CDR3 protein: CASSGDGYGYTF. CDR3 in DNA: TGTGCCAGCAGCGGGGACGGGTATGGCTACACCTTC. V usage is TRBV6-5 and J usage is TRBJ1-2, with D perhaps TRBD1 (5 bases). V lost 6 bases, J lost 5 bases, and 10 bases lay in between. Per the germline V gene, CDR1 is MNHEY and CDR2 is SVGAGI. The CDR3 has 12 amino acids.

V usage is TRBV29-1 and J usage is TRBJ2-7; D not resolved. This CDR3 is built from 10 residues. Germline CDR1 reads SQVTM; CDR2 reads ANQGSEA. Trimming took 5 bases from V and 2 from J, leaving 4 bases between them. Here the CDR3 DNA reads TGCAGCGTTATGACCTACGAGCAGTACTTC. This encodes CSVMTYEQYF.

The J gene is TRBJ1-2, the V gene TRBV29-1, with unresolved D. The CDR3 runs to 12 residues. V was shortened by 0 bases and J by 4 bases, with 6 bases between the two germline ends. In germline, CDR1 is SQVTM, CDR2 ANQGSEA. CDR3 sequence reads: CSVEDGFYGYTF. The CDR3 DNA follows: TGCAGCGTTGAAGACGGATTCTATGGCTACACCTTC.

The CDR3 spells CASSQTGGASTDTQYF. CDR3 coding DNA: TGTGCCAGCAGTCAAACAGGAGGCGCTAGCACAGATACGCAGTATTTT. The rearrangement uses TRBV7-9 and TRBJ2-3, with D perhaps TRBD1 or TRBD2 (5 bases each). V was pared by 6 bases and J by 0 bases, with 16 bases between. There are 16 residues in the CDR3. Per germline, CDR1 SEHNR and CDR2 FQNEAQ (reference sequence).

The V gene is TRBV5-1, the J gene TRBJ2-3, with 11 nucleotides matching TRBD2. CDR1 SGHRS and CDR2 YFSETQ come from the germline V gene. The CDR3 consists of 17 residues. Germline trimming cut 4 bases from V and 3 bases from J; bases unmatched to any gene: 10. The CDR3 here is CASSQSLAGGWTDTQYF. Here the CDR3 DNA reads TGCGCCAGCAGCCAGAGCCTAGCGGGAGGTTGGACAGATACGCAGTATTTT.

The chain carries TRBV7-8 and TRBJ1-5; no definite D call. The V gene's germline CDR1 is SGHVS and CDR2 FQNEAQ. V was trimmed by 5 bases and J by 11 bases, leaving 16 bases between them. The CDR3 extends over 13 amino acids. The CDR3 spells CASSISPPGSQHF. CDR3 sequence (DNA): TGTGCCAGCAGCATCTCCCCTCCGGGGTCCCAGCATTTT.

The rearrangement links TRBV29-1 to TRBJ2-7; D is unresolved. This CDR3 comprises 12 residues. CDR1 SQVTM and CDR2 ANQGSEA come from the germline V gene. CDR3 in amino acids: CRVLAPSYEQYF. In DNA form, the CDR3 reads TGCAGAGTGTTGGCCCCCTCCTACGAGCAGTACTTC.

Points on this clonotype: Sequence at one end of the junction differs from germline and may be a read error. The rearrangement joins TRBV7-9 to TRBJ2-1; D not resolved. Germline loops: CDR1 SEHNR, CDR2 FQNEAQ (reference sequence). CDR3 length: 16 amino acids. CDR3 residues: CASSLIQFSAYNKQFF. CDR3 DNA sequence: TGTGCCAGCAGCTTAATACAGTTCAGTGCCTACAATAAGCAGTTCTTC.

In this sample, this clonotype turned up a few times. The J gene is TRBJ2-1, the V gene TRBV29-1, with TRBD1 matching 8 bases. Germline loops: CDR1 SQVTM, CDR2 ANQGSEA. The V segment lost 3 bases and the J segment 7 bases; nucleotides outside the gene matches: 8. This CDR3 is 14 amino acids long. The CDR3 region has the DNA TGCAGCGTTGACCTTGGACAGGGAAGAAATGAGCAGTTCTTC. It is translated as CSVDLGQGRNEQFF.

The chain links TRBV3-1 to TRBJ2-7; TRBD2 aligns across 7 bases. Germline V gives CDR1 LGHDT, CDR2 YNNKEL (reference sequence). Unmatched junction bases numbered 15, after V lost 4 bases and J lost 6 bases. The length of the CDR3 is 16 residues. This CDR3 reads CASSPRALAGVTEQYF. CDR3 nucleotides: TGTGCCAGCAGCCCAAGGGCACTGGCGGGAGTTACCGAGCAGTACTTC.

This clonotype has a handful of counts. This chain connects TRBV6-6 to TRBJ2-4; D uncertain. In germline, CDR1 is MNHNY, CDR2 SVGAGI (reference sequence). The CDR3 consists of 14 residues. V was pared by 8 bases and J by 8 bases, with 19 bases between. The CDR3 protein is CASRRSSPGDIQYF. CDR3 coding DNA: TGTGCCAGCCGGAGATCCTCGCCTGGGGACATTCAGTACTTC.